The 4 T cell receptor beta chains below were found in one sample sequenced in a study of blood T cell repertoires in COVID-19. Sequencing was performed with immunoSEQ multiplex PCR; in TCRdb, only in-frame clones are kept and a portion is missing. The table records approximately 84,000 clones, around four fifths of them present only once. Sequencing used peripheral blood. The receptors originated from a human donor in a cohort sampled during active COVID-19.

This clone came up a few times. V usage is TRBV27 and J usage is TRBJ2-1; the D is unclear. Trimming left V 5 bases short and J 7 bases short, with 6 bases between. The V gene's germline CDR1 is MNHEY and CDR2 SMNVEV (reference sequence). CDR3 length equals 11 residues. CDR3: CASSLGNEQFF. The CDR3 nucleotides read TGTGCCAGCAGTCTAGGTAATGAGCAGTTCTTC.

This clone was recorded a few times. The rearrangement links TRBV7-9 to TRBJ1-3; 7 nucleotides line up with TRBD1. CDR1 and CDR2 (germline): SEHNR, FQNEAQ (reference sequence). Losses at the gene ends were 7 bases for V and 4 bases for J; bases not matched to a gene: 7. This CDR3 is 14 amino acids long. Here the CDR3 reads CASTQTGSGNTIYF. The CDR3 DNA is TGTGCCAGCACCCAGACAGGGTCAGGAAACACCATATATTTT.

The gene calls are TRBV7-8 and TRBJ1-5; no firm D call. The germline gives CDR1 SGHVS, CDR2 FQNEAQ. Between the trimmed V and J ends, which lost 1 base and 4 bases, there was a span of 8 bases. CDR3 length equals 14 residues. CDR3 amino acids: CASSLVDGNQPQHF. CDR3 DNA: TGTGCCAGCAGCTTAGTAGATGGTAATCAGCCCCAGCATTTT.

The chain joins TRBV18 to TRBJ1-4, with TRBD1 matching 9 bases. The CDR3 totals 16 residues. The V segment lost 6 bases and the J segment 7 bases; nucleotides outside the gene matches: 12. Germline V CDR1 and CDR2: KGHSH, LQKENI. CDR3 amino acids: CASSEWTGAGGEKLFF. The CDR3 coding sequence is TGTGCCAGCTCCGAATGGACAGGGGCCGGGGGTGAAAAACTGTTTTTT.